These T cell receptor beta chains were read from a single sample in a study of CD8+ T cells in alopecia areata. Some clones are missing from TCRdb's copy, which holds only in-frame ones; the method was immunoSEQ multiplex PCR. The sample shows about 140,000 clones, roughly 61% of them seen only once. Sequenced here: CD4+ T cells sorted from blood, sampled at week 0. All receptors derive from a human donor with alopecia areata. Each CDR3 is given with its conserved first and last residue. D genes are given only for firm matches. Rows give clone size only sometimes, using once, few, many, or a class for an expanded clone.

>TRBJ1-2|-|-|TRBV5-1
TGCGCCAGCCGGGCGGGGTACTATGGCTACACCTTC
CASRAGYYGYTF
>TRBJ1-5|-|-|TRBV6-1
TGTGCCAGCAGTGGTCTAGCTTCTAGCAATCAGCCCCAGCATTTT
CASSGLASSNQPQHF
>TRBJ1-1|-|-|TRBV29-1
TGCAGCGTCCGTAGGGTGGGCAAGTCCACTGAAGCTTTCTTT
CSVRRVGKSTEAFF
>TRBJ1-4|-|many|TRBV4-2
TGTGCCAGCAGCCAAGATATAGATCCACCGGTGTTTTTT
CASSQDIDPPVFF
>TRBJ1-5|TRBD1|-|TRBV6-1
TGTGCCAGCAGGTCGGGCGCAGGGGGAAGTCAGCCCCAGCATTTT
CASRSGAGGSQPQHF
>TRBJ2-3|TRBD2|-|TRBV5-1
TGCGCCAGCAGCTTTCGGACTAGCACGGCCACAGATACGCAGTATTTT
CASSFRTSTATDTQYF
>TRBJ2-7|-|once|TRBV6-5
TGTGCCAGCAGTCGCGGAGGGGGGGCCGGCTACGAGCAGTACTTC
CASSRGGGAGYEQYF
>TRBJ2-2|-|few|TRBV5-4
TGTGCCAGCAGCTCGAGACGGGGTCCCGGGGAGCTGTTTTTT
CASSSRRGPGELFF
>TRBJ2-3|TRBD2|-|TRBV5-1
TGCGCCAGCAGCTTGGGCCTAGCGGGGGTTGGAGATACGCAGTATTTT
CASSLGLAGVGDTQYF
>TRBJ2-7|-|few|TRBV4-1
TGCGCCAGCAGCCAAGTCGATTTAGGGTTCTCCTACGAGCAGTACTTC
CASSQVDLGFSYEQYF
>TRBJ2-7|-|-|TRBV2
TGTGCCAGCGGGGCACGGTCCCCCCTCTACGAGCAGTACTTC
CASGARSPLYEQYF
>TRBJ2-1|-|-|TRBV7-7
TGTGCTAGCAGCCTAGATCAACGCGATGAGCAGTTCTTC
CASSLDQRDEQFF
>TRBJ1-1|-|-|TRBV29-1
TGCAGCGTTGAGGGCAGCCGGAACACTGAAGCTTTCTTT
CSVEGSRNTEAFF
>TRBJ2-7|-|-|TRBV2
TGTGCCAGTTCCTCCCGGGGTCGAACCCAGTACTTC
CASSSRGRTQYF
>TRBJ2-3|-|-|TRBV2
TGTGCCAGCACACCAGGGAGCCGCACAGATACGCGGTATTTT
CASTPGSRTDTRYF
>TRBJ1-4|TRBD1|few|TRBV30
TGTGCCTTGGACAGGGGGCATGAAAAACTGTTTTTT
CALDRGHEKLFF
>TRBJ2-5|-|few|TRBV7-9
TGTGCCAGCAACGTCGGGGGTGGTGGGGAGACCCAGTACTTC
CASNVGGGGETQYF
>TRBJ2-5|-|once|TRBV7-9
TGTGCCAGCAGCTTACCCCCGGAGGACTTC
CASSLPPEDF
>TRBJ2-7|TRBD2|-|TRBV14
TGTGCCAGCAGCCAAGATTACGGGGGGAACTCCTACGAGCAGTACTTC
CASSQDYGGNSYEQYF
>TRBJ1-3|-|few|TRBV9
TGTGCCAGCAGCGTATTCTCTGGAAACACCATATATTTT
CASSVFSGNTIYF
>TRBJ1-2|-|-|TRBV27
TGTACCAGCAGGCCGCTCTCCCTACGGGGGAATTTTAACTATGGCTACACCTTC
CTSRPLSLRGNFNYGYTF
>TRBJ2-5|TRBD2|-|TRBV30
TGTGCCTGGAGTGTGGGGGGGGAAGTGGAGACCCAGTACTTC
CAWSVGGEVETQYF
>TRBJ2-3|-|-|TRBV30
TGTGCCTGGAGGGCAGGTAGCACAGATACGCAGTATTTT
CAWRAGSTDTQYF
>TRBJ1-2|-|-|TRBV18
TGTGCCAGCTCACCACCGGAGGGGATGGCGGGCTATGGCTACACCTTC
CASSPPEGMAGYGYTF
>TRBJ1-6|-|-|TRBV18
TGTGCCAGCTCACTGGGACACTATAATTCCTCACCCCTCCACTTT
CASSLGHYNSSPLHF
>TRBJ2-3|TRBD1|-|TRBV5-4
TGTGCCAGCATCGACCGGGACAGGGGCACAGATACGCAGTATTTT
CASIDRDRGTDTQYF
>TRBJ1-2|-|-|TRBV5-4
TGTGCCAGCAGCTTGGAAGGGAACTATGGCTACACCTTC
CASSLEGNYGYTF
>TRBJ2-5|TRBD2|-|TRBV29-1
TGCAGCGTTGTGCTAGCGGGGGGGAAAGAGACCCAGTACTTC
CSVVLAGGKETQYF
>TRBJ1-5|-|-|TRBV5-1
TGCGCCAGCAGCTTGGATGGGGTCGGTCAGCCCCAGCATTTT
CASSLDGVGQPQHF